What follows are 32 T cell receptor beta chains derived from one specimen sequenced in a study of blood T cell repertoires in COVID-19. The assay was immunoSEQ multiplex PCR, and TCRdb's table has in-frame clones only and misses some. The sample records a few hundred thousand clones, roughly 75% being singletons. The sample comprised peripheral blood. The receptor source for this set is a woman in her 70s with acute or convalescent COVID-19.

CDR3 residues: CATRAGGDPYGYTF. The CDR3 DNA reads as TGTGCCACCAGAGCAGGGGGTGACCCCTATGGCTACACCTTC. The chain couples TRBV15 to TRBJ1-2; the match to TRBD1 covers 7 bases. Germline V gene lookup returns CDR1 LNHNV and CDR2 YYDKDF (reference sequence). The CDR3 has 14 amino acids. Unmatched junction bases numbered 8, after V lost 6 bases and J lost 4 bases.

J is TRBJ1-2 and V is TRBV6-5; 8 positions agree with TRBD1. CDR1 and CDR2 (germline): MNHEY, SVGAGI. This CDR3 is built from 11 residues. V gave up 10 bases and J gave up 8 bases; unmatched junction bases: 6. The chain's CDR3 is CATNRGGGYTF. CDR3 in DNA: TGTGCCACGAACAGGGGGGGCGGCTACACCTTC.

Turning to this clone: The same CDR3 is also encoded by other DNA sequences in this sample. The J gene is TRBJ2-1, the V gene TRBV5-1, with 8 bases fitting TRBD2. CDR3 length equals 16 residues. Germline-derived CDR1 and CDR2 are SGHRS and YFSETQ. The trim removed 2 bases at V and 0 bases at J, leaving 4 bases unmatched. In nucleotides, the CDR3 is TGCGCCAGCAGCTTCGCGGGGGGCAGCTCCTACAATGAGCAGTTCTTC. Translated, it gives CASSFAGGSSYNEQFF.

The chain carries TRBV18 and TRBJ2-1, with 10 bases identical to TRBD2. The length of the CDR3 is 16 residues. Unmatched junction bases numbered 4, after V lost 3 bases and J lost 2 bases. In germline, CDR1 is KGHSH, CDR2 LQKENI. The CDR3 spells CASSPSGGATYNEQFF. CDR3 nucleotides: TGTGCCAGCTCACCCAGCGGGGGGGCCACCTACAATGAGCAGTTCTTC.

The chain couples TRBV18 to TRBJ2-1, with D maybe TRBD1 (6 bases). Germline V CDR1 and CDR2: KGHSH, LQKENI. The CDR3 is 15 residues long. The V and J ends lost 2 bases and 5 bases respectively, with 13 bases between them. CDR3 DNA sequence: TGTGCCAGCTCACCAGGTTTGGACAGAAACAATGAGCAGTTCTTC. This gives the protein CASSPGLDRNNEQFF.

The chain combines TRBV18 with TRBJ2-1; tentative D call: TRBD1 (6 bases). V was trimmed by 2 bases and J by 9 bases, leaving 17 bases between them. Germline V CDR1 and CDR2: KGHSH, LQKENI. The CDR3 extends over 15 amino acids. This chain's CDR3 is CASSPIPPGAAEQFF. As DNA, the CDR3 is TGTGCCAGCTCACCAATCCCGCCAGGGGCCGCTGAGCAGTTCTTC.

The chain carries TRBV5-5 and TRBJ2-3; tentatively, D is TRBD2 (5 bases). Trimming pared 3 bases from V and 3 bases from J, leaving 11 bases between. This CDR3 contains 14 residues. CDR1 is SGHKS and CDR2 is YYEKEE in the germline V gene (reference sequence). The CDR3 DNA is TGTGCCAGCAGCTCGAGCGGACTTACAGATACGCAGTATTTT. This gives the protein CASSSSGLTDTQYF.

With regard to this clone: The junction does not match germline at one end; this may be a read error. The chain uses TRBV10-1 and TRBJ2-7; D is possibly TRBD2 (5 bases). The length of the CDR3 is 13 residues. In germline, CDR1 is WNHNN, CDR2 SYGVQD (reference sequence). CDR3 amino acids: CANSGPGSDEQYF. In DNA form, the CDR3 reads TGCGCCAACAGTGGCCCGGGATCGGACGAGCAGTACTTC.

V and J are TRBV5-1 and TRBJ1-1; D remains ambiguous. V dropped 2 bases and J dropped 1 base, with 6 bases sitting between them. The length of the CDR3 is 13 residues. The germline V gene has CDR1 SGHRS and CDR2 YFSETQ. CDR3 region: CASSFGGNTEAFF. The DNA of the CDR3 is TGCGCCAGCAGCTTCGGAGGGAACACTGAAGCTTTCTTT.

The CDR3 spells CASSLQGRETQYF. CDR3 nucleotides: TGCGCCAGCAGCTTACAGGGAAGGGAGACCCAGTACTTC. This chain links TRBV5-1 with TRBJ2-5; possibly TRBD1 for D (6 bases). This CDR3 has 13 amino acids. Germline values: CDR1 SGHRS, CDR2 YFSETQ. The V end lost 2 bases, the J end lost 5 bases, and 10 bases lay between the germline ends. The full variable domain, in which reference TRBV5-1 and TRBJ2-5 provide the parts outside the CDR3, is KAGVTQTPRYLIKTRGQQVTLSCSPISGHRSVSWYQQTPGQGLQFLFEYFSETQRNKGNFPGRFSGRQFSNSRSEMNVSTLELGDSALYLCASSLQGRETQYFGPGTRLLVL.

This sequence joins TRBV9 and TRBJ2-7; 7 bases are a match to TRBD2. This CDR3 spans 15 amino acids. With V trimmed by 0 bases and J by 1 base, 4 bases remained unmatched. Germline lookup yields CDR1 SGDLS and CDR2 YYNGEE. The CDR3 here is CASSVESGVSYEQYF. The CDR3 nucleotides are TGTGCCAGCAGCGTAGAAAGCGGGGTATCCTACGAGCAGTACTTC.

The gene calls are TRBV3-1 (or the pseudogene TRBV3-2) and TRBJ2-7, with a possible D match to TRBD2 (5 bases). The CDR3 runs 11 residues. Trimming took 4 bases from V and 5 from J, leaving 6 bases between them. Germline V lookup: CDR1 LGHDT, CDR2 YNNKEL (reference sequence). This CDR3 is CASSPGNEQYF. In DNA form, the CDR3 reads TGTGCCAGCAGCCCGGGGAACGAGCAGTACTTC.

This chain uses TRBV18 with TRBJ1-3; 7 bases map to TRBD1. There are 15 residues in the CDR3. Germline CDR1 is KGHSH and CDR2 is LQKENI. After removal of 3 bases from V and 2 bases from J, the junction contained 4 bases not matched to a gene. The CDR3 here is CASSPMTGTGNTIYF. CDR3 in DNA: TGTGCCAGCTCACCCATGACAGGGACTGGAAACACCATATATTTT.

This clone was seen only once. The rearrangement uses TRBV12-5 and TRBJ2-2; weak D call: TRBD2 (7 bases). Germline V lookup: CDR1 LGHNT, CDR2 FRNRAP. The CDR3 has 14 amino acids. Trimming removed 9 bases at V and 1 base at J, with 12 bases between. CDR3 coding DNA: TGTGCTAGCGGGGGGCTTTTGAACACCGGGGAGCTGTTTTTT. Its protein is CASGGLLNTGELFF.

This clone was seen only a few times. The CDR3 region has the DNA TGTGCCAGTAGTACCCTTGGGAGCTCTGGAAACACCATATATTTT. It codes for CASSTLGSSGNTIYF. The rearrangement joins TRBV19 to TRBJ1-3; D not certain. V dropped 4 bases and J dropped 0 bases, with 10 bases sitting between them. The germline V gene has CDR1 LNHDA and CDR2 SQIVND (reference sequence). CDR3 length: 15 amino acids.

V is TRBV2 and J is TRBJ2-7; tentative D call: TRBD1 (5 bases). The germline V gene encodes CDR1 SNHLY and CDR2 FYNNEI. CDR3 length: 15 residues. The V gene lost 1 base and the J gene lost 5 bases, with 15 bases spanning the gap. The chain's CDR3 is CASSEEKGRRNEQYF. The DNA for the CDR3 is TGTGCCAGCAGTGAAGAGAAGGGGCGCAGAAACGAGCAGTACTTC.

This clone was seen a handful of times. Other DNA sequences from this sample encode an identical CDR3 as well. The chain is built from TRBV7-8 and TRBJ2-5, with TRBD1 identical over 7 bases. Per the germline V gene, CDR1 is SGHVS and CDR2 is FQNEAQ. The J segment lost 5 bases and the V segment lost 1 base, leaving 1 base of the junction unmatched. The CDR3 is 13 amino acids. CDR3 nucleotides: TGTGCCAGCAGCTTAGGCAGGGGGGAGACCCAGTACTTC. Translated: CASSLGRGETQYF.

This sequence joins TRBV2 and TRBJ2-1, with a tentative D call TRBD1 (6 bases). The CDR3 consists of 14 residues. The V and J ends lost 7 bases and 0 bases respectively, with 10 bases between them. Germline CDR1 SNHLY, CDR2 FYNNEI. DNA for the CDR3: TGTGCCAGCACTACGACAGGCTCCTACAATGAGCAGTTCTTC. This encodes CASTTTGSYNEQFF.

CDR3 protein: CASSLTGTPYGYTF. CDR3 coding DNA: TGCGCCAGCAGCCTCACCGGGACTCCTTATGGCTACACCTTC. The rearrangement joins TRBV4-1 to TRBJ1-2; tentative D call: TRBD1 (5 bases). Germline CDR1 and CDR2: MGHRA and YSYEKL. The V end was cut by 4 bases, the J end by 5 bases, with 14 bases between. The CDR3 length is 14 residues.

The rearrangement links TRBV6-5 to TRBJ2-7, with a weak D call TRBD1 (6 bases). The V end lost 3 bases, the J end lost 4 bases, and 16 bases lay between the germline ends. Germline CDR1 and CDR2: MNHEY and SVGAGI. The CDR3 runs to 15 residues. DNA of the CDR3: TGTGCCAGCAGTTATTCGGGACACGGAGATTACGAGCAGTACTTC. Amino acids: CASSYSGHGDYEQYF.

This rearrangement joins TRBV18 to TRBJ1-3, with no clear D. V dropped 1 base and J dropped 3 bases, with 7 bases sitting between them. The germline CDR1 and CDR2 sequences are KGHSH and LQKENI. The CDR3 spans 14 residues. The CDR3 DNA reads TGTGCCAGCTCACCACTAGAGAATGGAAACACCATATATTTT. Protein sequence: CASSPLENGNTIYF.

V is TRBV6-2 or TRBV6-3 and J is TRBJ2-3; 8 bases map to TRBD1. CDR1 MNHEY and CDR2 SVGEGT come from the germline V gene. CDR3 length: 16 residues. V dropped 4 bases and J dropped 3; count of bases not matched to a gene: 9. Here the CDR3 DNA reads TGTGCCAGCAGTTCCCGACAGGGGACAGGAACAGATACGCAGTATTTT. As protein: CASSSRQGTGTDTQYF.

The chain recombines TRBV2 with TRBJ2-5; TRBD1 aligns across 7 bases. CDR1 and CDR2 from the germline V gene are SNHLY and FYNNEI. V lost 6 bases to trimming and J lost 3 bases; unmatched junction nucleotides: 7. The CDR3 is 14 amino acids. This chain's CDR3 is CASRERTGKETQYF. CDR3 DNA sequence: TGTGCCAGCAGGGAAAGGACAGGAAAAGAGACCCAGTACTTC.

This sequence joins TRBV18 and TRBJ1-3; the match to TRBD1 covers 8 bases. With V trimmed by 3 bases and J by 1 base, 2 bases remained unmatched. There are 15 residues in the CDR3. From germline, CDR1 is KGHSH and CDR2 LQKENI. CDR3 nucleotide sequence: TGTGCCAGCTCACCTCAGGGGGCTTCTGGAAACACCATATATTTT. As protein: CASSPQGASGNTIYF. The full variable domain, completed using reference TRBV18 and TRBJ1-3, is NAGVMQNPRHLVRRRGQEARLRCSPMKGHSHVYWYRQLPEEGLKFMVYLQKENIIDESGMPKERFSAEFPKEGPSILRIQQVVRGDSAAYFCASSPQGASGNTIYFGEGSWLTVV.

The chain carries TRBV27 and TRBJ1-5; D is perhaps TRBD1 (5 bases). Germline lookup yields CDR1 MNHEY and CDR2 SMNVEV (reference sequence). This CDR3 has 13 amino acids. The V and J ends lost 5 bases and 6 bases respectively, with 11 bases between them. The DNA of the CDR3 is TGTGCCAGCAGTGCGTCCCAGGGTCAGCCCCAGCATTTT. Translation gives CASSASQGQPQHF.

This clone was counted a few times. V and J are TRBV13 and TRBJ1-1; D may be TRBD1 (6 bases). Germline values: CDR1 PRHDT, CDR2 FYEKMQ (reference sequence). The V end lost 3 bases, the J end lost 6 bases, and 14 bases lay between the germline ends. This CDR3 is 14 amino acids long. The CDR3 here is CASSFRAKGAEAFF. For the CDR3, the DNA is TGTGCCAGCAGCTTCCGGGCAAAGGGGGCTGAAGCTTTCTTT.

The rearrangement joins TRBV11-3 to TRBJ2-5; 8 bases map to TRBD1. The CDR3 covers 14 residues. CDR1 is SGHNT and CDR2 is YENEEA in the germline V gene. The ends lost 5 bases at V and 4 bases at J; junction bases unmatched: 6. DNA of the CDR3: TGTGCCAGCAGCCCAGACAGGGGACGAGAGACCCAGTACTTC. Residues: CASSPDRGRETQYF. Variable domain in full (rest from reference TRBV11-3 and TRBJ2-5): EAGVVQSPRYKIIEKKQPVAFWCNPISGHNTLYWYLQNLGQGPELLIRYENEEAVDDSQLPKDRFSAERLKGVDSTLKIQPAELGDSAVYLCASSPDRGRETQYFGPGTRLLVL.

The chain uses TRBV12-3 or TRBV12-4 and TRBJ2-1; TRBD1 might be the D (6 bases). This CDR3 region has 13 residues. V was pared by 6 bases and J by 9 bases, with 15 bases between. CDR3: CASRQTGLGEQFF. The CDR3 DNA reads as TGTGCCAGCAGACAGACAGGTTTAGGTGAGCAGTTCTTC.

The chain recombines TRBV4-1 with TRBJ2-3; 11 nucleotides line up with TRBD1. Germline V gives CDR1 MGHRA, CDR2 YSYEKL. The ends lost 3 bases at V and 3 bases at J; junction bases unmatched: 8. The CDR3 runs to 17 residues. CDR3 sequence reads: CASSHRGTGGMTDTQYF. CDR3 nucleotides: TGCGCCAGCAGCCACCGAGGGACAGGGGGTATGACAGATACGCAGTATTTT.

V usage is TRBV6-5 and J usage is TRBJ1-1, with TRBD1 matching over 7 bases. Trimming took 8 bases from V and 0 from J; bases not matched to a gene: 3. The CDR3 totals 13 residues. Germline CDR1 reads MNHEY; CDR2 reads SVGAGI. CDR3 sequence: CASEGQMNTEAFF. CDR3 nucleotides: TGTGCCAGCGAGGGACAGATGAACACTGAAGCTTTCTTT.

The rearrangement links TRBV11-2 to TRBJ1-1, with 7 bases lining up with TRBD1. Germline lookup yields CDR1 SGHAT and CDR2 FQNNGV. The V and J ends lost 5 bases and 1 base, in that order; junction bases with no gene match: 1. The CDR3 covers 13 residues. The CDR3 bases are TGTGCCAGCAGCCACAGGGGGAACACTGAAGCTTTCTTT. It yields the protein CASSHRGNTEAFF.

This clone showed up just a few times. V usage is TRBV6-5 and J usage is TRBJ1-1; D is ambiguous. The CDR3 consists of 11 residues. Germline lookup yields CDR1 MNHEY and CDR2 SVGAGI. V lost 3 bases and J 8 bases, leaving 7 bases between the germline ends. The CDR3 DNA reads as TGTGCCAGCAGTTATGGCTCCGAAGCTTTCTTT. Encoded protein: CASSYGSEAFF.